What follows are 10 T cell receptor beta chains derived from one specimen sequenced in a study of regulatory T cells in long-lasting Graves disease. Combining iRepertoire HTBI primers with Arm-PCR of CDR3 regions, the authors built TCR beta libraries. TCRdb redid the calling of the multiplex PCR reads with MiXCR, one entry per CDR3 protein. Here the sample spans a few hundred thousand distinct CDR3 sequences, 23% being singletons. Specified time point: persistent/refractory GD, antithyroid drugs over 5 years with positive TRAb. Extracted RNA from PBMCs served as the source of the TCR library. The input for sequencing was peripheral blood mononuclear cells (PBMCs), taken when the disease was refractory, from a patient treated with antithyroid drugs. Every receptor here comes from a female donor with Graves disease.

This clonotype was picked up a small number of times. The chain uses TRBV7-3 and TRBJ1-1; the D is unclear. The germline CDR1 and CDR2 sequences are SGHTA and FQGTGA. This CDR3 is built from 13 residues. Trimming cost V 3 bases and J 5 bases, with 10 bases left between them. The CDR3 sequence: CASSFRERTEAFF. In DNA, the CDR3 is TGTGCCAGCAGCTTCCGCGAGAGGACTGAAGCTTTCTTT.

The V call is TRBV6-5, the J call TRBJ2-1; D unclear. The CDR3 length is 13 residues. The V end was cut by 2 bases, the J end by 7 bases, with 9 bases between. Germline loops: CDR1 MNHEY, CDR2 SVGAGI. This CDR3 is CASSYDPSNEQFF. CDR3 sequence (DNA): TGTGCCAGCAGTTACGACCCCTCGAATGAGCAGTTCTTC.

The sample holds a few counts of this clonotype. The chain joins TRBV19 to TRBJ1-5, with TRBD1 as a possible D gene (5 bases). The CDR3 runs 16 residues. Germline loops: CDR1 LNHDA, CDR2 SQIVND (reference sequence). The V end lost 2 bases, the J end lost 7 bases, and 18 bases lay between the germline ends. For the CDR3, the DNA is TGTGCCAGTAGTATATCTGGCGGTAGACAGAAACAGCCCCAGCATTTT. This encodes CASSISGGRQKQPQHF. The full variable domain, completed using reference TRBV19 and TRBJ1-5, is DGGITQSPKYLFRKEGQNVTLSCEQNLNHDAMYWYRQDPGQGLRLIYYSQIVNDFQKGDIAEGYSVSREKKESFPLTVTSAQKNPTAFYLCASSISGGRQKQPQHFGDGTRLSIL.

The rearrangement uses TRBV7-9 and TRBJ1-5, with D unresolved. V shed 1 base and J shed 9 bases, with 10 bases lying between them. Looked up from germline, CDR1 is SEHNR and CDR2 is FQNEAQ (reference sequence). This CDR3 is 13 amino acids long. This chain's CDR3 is CASSLDRKRPQHF. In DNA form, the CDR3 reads TGTGCCAGCAGCTTAGACCGGAAGAGGCCCCAGCATTTT.

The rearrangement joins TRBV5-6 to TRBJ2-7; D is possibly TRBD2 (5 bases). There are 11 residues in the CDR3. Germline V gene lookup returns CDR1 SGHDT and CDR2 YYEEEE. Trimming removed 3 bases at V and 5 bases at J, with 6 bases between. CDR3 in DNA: TGTGCCAGCAGCTCGGGAAACGAGCAGTACTTC. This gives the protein CASSSGNEQYF.

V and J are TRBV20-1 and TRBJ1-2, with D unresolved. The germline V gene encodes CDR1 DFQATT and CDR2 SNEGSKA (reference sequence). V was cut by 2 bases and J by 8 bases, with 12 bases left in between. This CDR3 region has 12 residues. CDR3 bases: TGCAGTGCTAGATCCCCTCGGCACGGCTACACCTTC. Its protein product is CSARSPRHGYTF.

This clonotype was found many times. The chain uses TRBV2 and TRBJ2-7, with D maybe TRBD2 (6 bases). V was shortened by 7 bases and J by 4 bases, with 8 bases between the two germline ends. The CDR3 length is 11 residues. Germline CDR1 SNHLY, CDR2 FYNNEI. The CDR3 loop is CASTGGYEQYF. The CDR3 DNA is TGTGCCAGCACCGGGGGTTACGAGCAGTACTTC.

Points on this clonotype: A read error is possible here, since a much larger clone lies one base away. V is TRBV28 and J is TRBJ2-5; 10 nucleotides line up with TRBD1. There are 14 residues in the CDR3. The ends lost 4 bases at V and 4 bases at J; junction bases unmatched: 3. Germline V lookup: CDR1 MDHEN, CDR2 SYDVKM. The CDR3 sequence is CASSSRDRGETQYF. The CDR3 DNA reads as TGTGCCAGCAGTTCCCGGGACAGGGGAGAGACCCAGTACTTC.

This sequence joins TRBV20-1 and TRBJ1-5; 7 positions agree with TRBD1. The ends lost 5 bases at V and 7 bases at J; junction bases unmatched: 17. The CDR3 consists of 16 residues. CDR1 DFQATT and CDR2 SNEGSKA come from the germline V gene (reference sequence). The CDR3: CSAASRDSLAGQPQHF. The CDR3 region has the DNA TGCAGTGCTGCAAGCCGGGACAGCCTGGCGGGGCAGCCCCAGCATTTT.

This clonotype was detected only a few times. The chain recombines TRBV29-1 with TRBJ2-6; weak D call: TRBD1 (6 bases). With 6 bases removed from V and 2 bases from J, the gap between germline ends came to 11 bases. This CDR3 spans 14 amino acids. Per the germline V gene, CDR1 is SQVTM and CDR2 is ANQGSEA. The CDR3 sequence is CSVQGPAGANVLTF. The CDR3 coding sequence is TGCAGCGTCCAGGGGCCCGCTGGGGCCAACGTCCTGACTTTC.